The rows below give T cell receptor beta chains drawn from one sample of a study of a mutant IDH1 vaccine in newly diagnosed glioma. Sequenced by immunoSEQ multiplex PCR; TCRdb stores in-frame clones only, minus some. The sample consists of nearly 70,000 clones, 79% of them appearing once. Here the sequenced sample was PBMCs, taken from a glioma patient treated with radiotherapy, temozolomide or both. Source of these receptors: a middle-aged man with glioma. The CDR3 runs from the conserved cysteine through the conserved F or W. The order of the fields is J gene, clone size, V gene, D gene, CDR3 DNA, CDR3 protein. A D gene is named only where the DNA matches it firmly. A clone size is listed for some rows: how often the clone was seen (once, few, many), or a class if it is expanded.

>TRBJ2-1|NA|TRBV5-8|NA
TGTGCCAGCAGGGTTCTGTACCTGGGTGAGCAGTTCTTC
CASRVLYLGEQFF
>TRBJ1-4|NA|TRBV28|NA
TGTGCCAGCAGTTCGGGTTGGGAAAAACTGTTTTTT
CASSSGWEKLFF
>TRBJ2-5|few|TRBV5-6|NA
TGTGCCAGCAGCTTACGGGAGACCCAGTACTTC
CASSLRETQYF
>TRBJ1-1|NA|TRBV6-5|NA
TGTGCCAGCAGTTCACCGTTCCTTAGCACTGAAGCTTTCTTT
CASSSPFLSTEAFF
>TRBJ1-2|NA|TRBV7-3|NA
TGTGCCAGCAGCCCCCAGACAGGCAGTCGTTATGGCTACACCTTC
CASSPQTGSRYGYTF
>TRBJ2-7|NA|TRBV25-1|NA
TGTGCCAGCAGTGAATATAAGGTACACTACGAGCAGTACTTC
CASSEYKVHYEQYF
>TRBJ2-5|NA|TRBV27|NA
TGTGCCAGTCGGTCGGTGGGGGAGGAGACCCAGTACTTC
CASRSVGEETQYF
>TRBJ2-5|NA|TRBV2|NA
TGTGCCAGCAGTTACAGGGAGGAGACCCAGTACTTC
CASSYREETQYF
>TRBJ2-7|NA|TRBV27|TRBD1
TGTGCCAGCAGTCCCCTGACAGGGCTACCCTACGAGCAGTACTTC
CASSPLTGLPYEQYF
>TRBJ1-1|NA|TRBV5-8|NA
TGTGCCAGCAGCTTGTTTATATCGGGCACTGAAGCTTTCTTT
CASSLFISGTEAFF
>TRBJ1-1|NA|TRBV19|NA
TGTGCCAGTAGTATAGGTAACAGGGCTGCCAGTGAAGCTTTCTTT
CASSIGNRAASEAFF
>TRBJ1-1|NA|TRBV2|NA
TGTGCCAGCAGTGAAGAGGGGGACACTGAAGCTTTCTTT
CASSEEGDTEAFF
>TRBJ2-1|once|TRBV9|NA
TGTGCCAGCAGCCCCGTGGGGAGCTCCTACAATGAGCAGTTCTTC
CASSPVGSSYNEQFF
>TRBJ1-6|few|TRBV10-3|TRBD1
TGTGCCATCAGCGGGACAGGGGGGGATTCACCCCTCCACTTT
CAISGTGGDSPLHF
>TRBJ2-3|NA|TRBV6-5|TRBD1
TGTGCCAGCAGTCTACAGGGGGTAGGCACAGATACGCAGTATTTT
CASSLQGVGTDTQYF
>TRBJ2-6|NA|TRBV6-5|NA
TGTGCCAGCAGTTACGGTAGCTCTGGGGCCAACGTCCTGACTTTC
CASSYGSSGANVLTF
>TRBJ1-1|few|TRBV4-1|TRBD1
TGCGCCAGCAGCCAAGACGAGGGGGCCACTGAAGCTTTCTTT
CASSQDEGATEAFF
>TRBJ2-1|NA|TRBV5-1|NA
TGCGCCAGCAGCTTGGAGGCTAGACCCTACAATGAGCAGTTCTTC
CASSLEARPYNEQFF
>TRBJ2-1|medium-sized|TRBV2|TRBD2
TGTGCCAGCAGCCGTGGACTAGCGGGGCATGGGGAGCAGTTCTTC
CASSRGLAGHGEQFF
>TRBJ2-7|NA|TRBV7-9|TRBD2
TGTGCCAGCAGCTTATCTAGCGGAAACACCTACGAGCAGTACTTC
CASSLSSGNTYEQYF
>TRBJ1-5|once|TRBV14|NA
TGTGCCAGCAGCAAAGGTAGCAATCAGCCCCAGCATTTT
CASSKGSNQPQHF
>TRBJ1-4|NA|TRBV30|NA
TGTGCCTGGAGTTCCGGGACTGGGAATGAAAAACTGTTTTTT
CAWSSGTGNEKLFF
>TRBJ1-1|NA|TRBV18|TRBD1
TGTGCCAGCTCAGCCGGGACAGGAACGACTGAAGCTTTCTTT
CASSAGTGTTEAFF
>TRBJ2-7|NA|TRBV7-9|NA
TGTGCCAGCAGCTATCGGGGCGCGGCCTACTACGAGCAGTACTTC
CASSYRGAAYYEQYF
>TRBJ1-2|NA|TRBV7-2|NA
TGTGCCAGCAGCTTGTCTAACAGGCCAAACTATGGCTACACCTTC
CASSLSNRPNYGYTF
>TRBJ2-3|NA|TRBV30|NA
TGTGCCTGGAGTCCCCAATCCACAGATACGCAGTATTTT
CAWSPQSTDTQYF
>TRBJ1-1|NA|TRBV7-9|TRBD1
TGTGCCAGCAGCTTAGTTGCGGGACAGGGGGGCACTGAAGCTTTCTTT
CASSLVAGQGGTEAFF
>TRBJ1-5|NA|TRBV10-3|TRBD1
TGTGCCACCGGACAGGGGGATCAGCCCCAGCATTTT
CATGQGDQPQHF
>TRBJ2-1|NA|TRBV7-3|NA
TGTGCCAGCAGCTTCCAGGGCTCCTACAATGAGCAGTTCTTC
CASSFQGSYNEQFF
>TRBJ2-3|NA|TRBV27|NA
TGTGCCAGCAGTCCACATTGGGGAACAGATACGCAGTATTTT
CASSPHWGTDTQYF
>TRBJ1-6|NA|TRBV19|NA
TGTGCCAGTAGTATAGCTTTCAGGTCCGCACCCCTCCACTTT
CASSIAFRSAPLHF
>TRBJ2-7|NA|TRBV2|NA
TGTGCCAGCAGGACCCCCGAGCGGGTGAGCTACGAGCAGTACTTC
CASRTPERVSYEQYF
>TRBJ2-7|NA|TRBV25-1|NA
TGTGCCAGCAGTGAATTGGCAGGCGGCTCCTACGAGCAGTACTTC
CASSELAGGSYEQYF
>TRBJ2-5|NA|TRBV7-2|NA
TGTGCCAGCAGCCCACCGGGGCGATTCGAGACCCAGTACTTC
CASSPPGRFETQYF
>TRBJ1-2|NA|TRBV5-1|NA
TGCGCCAGCAGCTCAACGCAGGGGAGCTATGGCTACACCTTC
CASSSTQGSYGYTF
>TRBJ2-1|NA|TRBV19|NA
TGTGCCGTCGGGGGAGACTCCTACAATGAGCAGTTCTTC
CAVGGDSYNEQFF
>TRBJ2-2|NA|TRBV27|NA
TGTGCCACTTCGCCAGGGACACCGAACACCGGGGAGCTGTTTTTT
CATSPGTPNTGELFF
>TRBJ1-1|NA|TRBV20-1|NA
TGCAGTGCAGCACAGGATGAAGCTTTCTTT
CSAAQDEAFF
>TRBJ1-1|NA|TRBV11-2|NA
TGTGCCAGCAGTAAGGGGGGGGACACTGAAGCTTTCTTT
CASSKGGDTEAFF
>TRBJ2-3|NA|TRBV2|NA
TGTGCCAGCAGTTATTCCAGGGGCAGCACAGATACGCAGTATTTT
CASSYSRGSTDTQYF
>TRBJ2-3|once|TRBV2|NA
TGTGCCAGCAGTGAAGCGGACGGCTCGGGGAGTACGCAGTATTTT
CASSEADGSGSTQYF
>TRBJ2-3|NA|TRBV13|NA
TGTGCCAGCAGCTTGGGAGGGGGGGCCCTAGATACGCAGTATTTT
CASSLGGGALDTQYF
>TRBJ2-5|NA|TRBV5-4|NA
TGTGCCAGCAGCCCCCGGGACCGCCTACAAGAGACCCAGTACTTC
CASSPRDRLQETQYF
>TRBJ1-5|NA|TRBV5-5|NA
TGTGCCAGCAGCTTGGGGAGTCAACAGCCCCAGCATTTT
CASSLGSQQPQHF
>TRBJ2-2|NA|TRBV29-1|NA
TGCAGCGTTGAAACGGGGATAAACACCGGGGAGCTGTTTTTT
CSVETGINTGELFF
>TRBJ1-2|NA|TRBV10-3|NA
TGTGCCATCAGGGCCCAGGTGGGTTCCGGAGGCTACACCTTC
CAIRAQVGSGGYTF
>TRBJ2-5|NA|TRBV2|NA
TGTGCCAGCAGTTCACACCAAGGGGGGTGGTCGCAAGAGACCCAGTACTTC
CASSSHQGGWSQETQYF
>TRBJ1-3|NA|TRBV5-4|NA
TGTGCCAGCAGACAGGGCTCTGGAAACACCATATATTTT
CASRQGSGNTIYF
>TRBJ2-3|NA|TRBV5-4|NA
TGTGCCAGCAGCTTGATGCTAGCAGATACGCAGTATTTT
CASSLMLADTQYF
>TRBJ1-1|NA|TRBV6-5|TRBD1
TGTGCCAGCACCGGACAGGGGAACACTGAAGCTTTCTTT
CASTGQGNTEAFF
>TRBJ1-1|NA|TRBV6-6|TRBD1
TGTGCCAGCAGGCACCCCGGACAGGGAAGCACTGAAGCTTTCTTT
CASRHPGQGSTEAFF
>TRBJ1-1|NA|TRBV2|NA
TGTGCCAGCAGTGTCGGGTATAACACTGAAGCTTTCTTT
CASSVGYNTEAFF
>TRBJ2-1|NA|TRBV5-4|TRBD1
TGTGCCAGCAGGTCCGATGAGACAGGGGGGGTCAATGAGCAGTTCTTC
CASRSDETGGVNEQFF